A few counts support the clone carrying this T cell receptor beta chain. Its antigen remains unknown. This CDR3 has 15 amino acids. The germline V gene encodes CDR1 MNHEY and CDR2 SVGAGI. Germline trimming cut 2 bases from V and 7 bases from J; bases unmatched to any gene: 4. These data come from a study of identical twins. Study-wide results and limits: The analysis was cross-sectional rather than longitudinal within donors.

Template switching added a universal primer site, and cDNA bore unique molecular identifiers. TCRdb analysed the 5' RACE reads with MiXCR anew, one entry per CDR3 protein. Of fewer than 900,000 distinct CDR3 sequences in the sample, about 20% were seen once. These data were likewise used in another study, on T cells expressing NK-cell markers. That work contributes: Investigators obtained TCR beta repertoires from sorted CD3+CD56+NKG2C+, CD3+CD56+NKG2C- and CD3+CD56-NKG2C+ T cells. Whether expanded NKG2C-expressing T cell clones recognize HCMV is unknown.

The chain couples TRBV6-5 to TRBJ2-1, with 11 bases that match TRBD2. The material sequenced was PBMCs. The sequence derives from a woman under 30 in good health. The CDR3, as DNA: TGTGCCAGCAGTTACGCGGGACTAGCGGTTAATGAGCAGTTCTTC. Amino acid sequence: CASSYAGLAVNEQFF.